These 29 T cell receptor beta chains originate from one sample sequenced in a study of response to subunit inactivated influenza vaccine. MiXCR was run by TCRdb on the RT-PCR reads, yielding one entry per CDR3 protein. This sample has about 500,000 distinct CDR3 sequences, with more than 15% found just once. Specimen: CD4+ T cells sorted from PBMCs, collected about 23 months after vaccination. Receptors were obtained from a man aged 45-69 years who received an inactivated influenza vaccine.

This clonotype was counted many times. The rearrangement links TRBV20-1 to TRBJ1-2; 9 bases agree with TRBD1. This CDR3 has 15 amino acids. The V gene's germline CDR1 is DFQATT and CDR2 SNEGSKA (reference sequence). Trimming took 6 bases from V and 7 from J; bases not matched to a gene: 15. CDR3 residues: CSAPRRDRDLGGYTF. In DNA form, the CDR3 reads TGCAGTGCCCCTCGCCGGGACAGGGATCTGGGTGGCTACACCTTC.

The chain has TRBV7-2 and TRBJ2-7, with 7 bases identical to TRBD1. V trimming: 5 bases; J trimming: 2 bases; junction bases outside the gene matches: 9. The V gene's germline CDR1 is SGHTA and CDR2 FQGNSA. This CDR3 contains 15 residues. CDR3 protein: CASSPEGAIPYEQYF. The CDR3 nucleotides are TGTGCCAGCAGCCCAGAGGGGGCCATTCCCTACGAGCAGTACTTC.

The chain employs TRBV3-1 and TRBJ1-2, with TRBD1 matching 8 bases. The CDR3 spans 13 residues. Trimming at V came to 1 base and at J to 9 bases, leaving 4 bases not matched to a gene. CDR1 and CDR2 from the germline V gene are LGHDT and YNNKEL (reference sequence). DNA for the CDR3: TGTGCCAGCAGCCAAGGAGACAGGGGAAGCTACACCTTC. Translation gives CASSQGDRGSYTF.

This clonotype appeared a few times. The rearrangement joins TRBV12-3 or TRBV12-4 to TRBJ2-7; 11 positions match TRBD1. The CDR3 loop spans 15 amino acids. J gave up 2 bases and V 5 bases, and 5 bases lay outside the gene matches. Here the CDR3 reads CASSRGQGETYEQYF. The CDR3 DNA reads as TGTGCCAGCAGTAGGGGACAGGGGGAGACCTACGAGCAGTACTTC.

CDR3 in amino acids: CASSYSNRRGSSYEQYF. Here the CDR3 DNA reads TGTGCCAGCAGTTACTCGAATCGTCGGGGGAGCTCCTACGAGCAGTACTTC. The chain couples TRBV6-5 to TRBJ2-7, with D possibly matching TRBD2 (6 bases). This CDR3 region has 17 residues. V shed 0 bases and J shed 0 bases, with 15 bases lying between them. Per germline, CDR1 MNHEY and CDR2 SVGAGI.

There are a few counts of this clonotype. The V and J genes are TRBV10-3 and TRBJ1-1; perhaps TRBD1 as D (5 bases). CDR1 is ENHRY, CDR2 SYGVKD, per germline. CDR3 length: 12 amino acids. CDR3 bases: TGTGCAACTGGAGGGGTGAACACTGAAGCTTTCTTT. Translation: CATGGVNTEAFF.

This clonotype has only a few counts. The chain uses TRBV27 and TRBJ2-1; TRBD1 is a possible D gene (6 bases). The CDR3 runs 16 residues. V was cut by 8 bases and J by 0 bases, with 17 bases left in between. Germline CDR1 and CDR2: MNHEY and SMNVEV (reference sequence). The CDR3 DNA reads TGTGCCAGCGGTCCAGGGGCGCAAAGCTCCTACAATGAGCAGTTCTTC. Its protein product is CASGPGAQSSYNEQFF.

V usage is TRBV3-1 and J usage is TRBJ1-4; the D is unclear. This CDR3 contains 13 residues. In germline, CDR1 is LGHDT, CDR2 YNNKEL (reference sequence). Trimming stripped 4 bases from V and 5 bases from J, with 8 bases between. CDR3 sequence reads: CASSRHRNEKLFF. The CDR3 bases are TGTGCCAGCAGCCGCCACCGGAATGAAAAACTGTTTTTT.

The CDR3 loop reads CSARGVRGQETQYF. The CDR3 DNA follows: TGCAGTGCTAGAGGGGTCAGGGGGCAAGAGACCCAGTACTTC. The rearrangement uses TRBV20-1 and TRBJ2-5; 7 bases align to TRBD1. J gave up 2 bases and V 1 base, and 4 bases lay outside the gene matches. This CDR3 region has 14 residues. CDR1 DFQATT and CDR2 SNEGSKA come from the germline V gene (reference sequence).

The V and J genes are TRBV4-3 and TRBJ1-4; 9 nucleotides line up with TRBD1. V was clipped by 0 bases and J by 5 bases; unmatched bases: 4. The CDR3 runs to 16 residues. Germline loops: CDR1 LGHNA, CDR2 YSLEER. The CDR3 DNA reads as TGCGCCAGCAGCCAAGATCGGACAGGGGTAAATGAAAAACTGTTTTTT. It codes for CASSQDRTGVNEKLFF.

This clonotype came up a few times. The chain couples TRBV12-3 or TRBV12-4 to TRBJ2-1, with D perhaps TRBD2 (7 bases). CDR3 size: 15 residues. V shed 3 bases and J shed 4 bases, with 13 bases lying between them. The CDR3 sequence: CASSFRGARYNEQFF. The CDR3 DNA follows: TGTGCCAGCAGTTTCCGGGGGGCTAGGTACAATGAGCAGTTCTTC.

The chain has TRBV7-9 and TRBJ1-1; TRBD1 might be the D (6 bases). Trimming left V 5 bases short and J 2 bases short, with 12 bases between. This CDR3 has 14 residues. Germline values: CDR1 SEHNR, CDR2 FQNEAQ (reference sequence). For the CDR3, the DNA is TGTGCCAGCAGCACCGGACAGCTTAACACTGAAGCTTTCTTT. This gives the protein CASSTGQLNTEAFF.

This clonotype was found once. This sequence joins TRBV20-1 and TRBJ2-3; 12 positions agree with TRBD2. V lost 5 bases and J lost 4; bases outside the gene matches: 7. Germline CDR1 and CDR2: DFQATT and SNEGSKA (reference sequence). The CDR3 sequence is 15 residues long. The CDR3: CSAVRLAGVSDTQYF. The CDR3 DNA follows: TGCAGTGCTGTGAGACTAGCGGGAGTTTCAGATACGCAGTATTTT.

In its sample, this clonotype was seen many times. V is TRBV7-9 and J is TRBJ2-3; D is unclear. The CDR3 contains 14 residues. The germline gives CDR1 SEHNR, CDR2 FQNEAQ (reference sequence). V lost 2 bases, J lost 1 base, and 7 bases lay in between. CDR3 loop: CASSLSLGTDTQYF. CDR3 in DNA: TGTGCCAGCAGCTTATCCCTGGGCACAGATACGCAGTATTTT. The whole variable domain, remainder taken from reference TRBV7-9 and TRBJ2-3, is DTGVSQNPRHKITKRGQNVTFRCDPISEHNRLYWYRQTLGQGPEFLTYFQNEAQLEKSRLLSDRFSAERPKGSFSTLEIQRTEQGDSAMYLCASSLSLGTDTQYFGPGTRLTVL.

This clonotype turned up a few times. The CDR3 DNA reads TGCGCCAGCAGCCGGAATTCAGGGCGAATAGGGTCTTTCACTGAAGCTTTCTTT. Translation gives CASSRNSGRIGSFTEAFF. The J gene is TRBJ1-1, the V gene TRBV4-1; D possibly corresponds to TRBD1 (5 bases). The CDR3 is 18 residues long. Germline-derived CDR1 and CDR2 are MGHRA and YSYEKL. Trimming stripped 4 bases from V and 4 bases from J, with 25 bases between.

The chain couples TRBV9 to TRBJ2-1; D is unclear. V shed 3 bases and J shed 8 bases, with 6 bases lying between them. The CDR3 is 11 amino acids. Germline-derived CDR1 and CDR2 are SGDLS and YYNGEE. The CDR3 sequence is CASSAGDEQFF. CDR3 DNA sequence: TGTGCCAGCAGCGCGGGTGATGAGCAGTTCTTC.

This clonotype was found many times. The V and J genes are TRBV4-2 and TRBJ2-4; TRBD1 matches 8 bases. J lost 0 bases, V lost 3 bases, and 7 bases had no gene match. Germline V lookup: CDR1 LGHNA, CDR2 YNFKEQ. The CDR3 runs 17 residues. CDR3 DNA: TGTGCCAGCAGCCAGGGTTGGACAGGGTTAGCCAAAAACATTCAGTACTTC. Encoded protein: CASSQGWTGLAKNIQYF.

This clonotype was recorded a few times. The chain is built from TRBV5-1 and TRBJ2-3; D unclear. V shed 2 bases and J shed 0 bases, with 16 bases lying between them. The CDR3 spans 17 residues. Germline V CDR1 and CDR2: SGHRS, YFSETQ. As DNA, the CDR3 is TGCGCCAGCAGCTTCAGGTTCCTTAGAGCTAGCACAGATACGCAGTATTTT. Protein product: CASSFRFLRASTDTQYF. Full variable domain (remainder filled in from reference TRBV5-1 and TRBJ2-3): KAGVTQTPRYLIKTRGQQVTLSCSPISGHRSVSWYQQTPGQGLQFLFEYFSETQRNKGNFPGRFSGRQFSNSRSEMNVSTLELGDSALYLCASSFRFLRASTDTQYFGPGTRLTVL.

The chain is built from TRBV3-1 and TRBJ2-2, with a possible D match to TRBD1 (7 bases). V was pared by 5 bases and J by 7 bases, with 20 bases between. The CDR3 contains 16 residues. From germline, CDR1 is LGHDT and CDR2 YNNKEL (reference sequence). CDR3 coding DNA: TGTGCCAGCAGCAACGGTCCGACAGGGAGGAGCGGGGAGCTGTTTTTT. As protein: CASSNGPTGRSGELFF.

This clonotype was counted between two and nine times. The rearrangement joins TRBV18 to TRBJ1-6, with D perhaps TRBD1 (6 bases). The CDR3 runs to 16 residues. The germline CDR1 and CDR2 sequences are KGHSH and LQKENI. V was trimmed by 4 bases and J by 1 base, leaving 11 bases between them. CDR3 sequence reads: CASSLGTRSYNSPLHF. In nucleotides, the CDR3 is TGTGCCAGCTCACTCGGGACAAGGTCCTATAATTCACCCCTCCACTTT.

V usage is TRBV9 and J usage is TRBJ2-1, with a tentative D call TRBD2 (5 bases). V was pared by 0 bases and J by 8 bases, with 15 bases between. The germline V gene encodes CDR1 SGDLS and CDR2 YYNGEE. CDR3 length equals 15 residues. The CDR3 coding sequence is TGTGCCAGCAGCGTAGTGGTCGGGAAAAACGATGAGCAGTTCTTC. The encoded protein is CASSVVVGKNDEQFF.

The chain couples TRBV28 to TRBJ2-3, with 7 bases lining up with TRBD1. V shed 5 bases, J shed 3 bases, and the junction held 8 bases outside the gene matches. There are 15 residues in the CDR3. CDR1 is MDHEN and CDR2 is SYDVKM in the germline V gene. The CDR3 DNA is TGTGCCAGCAGTAGTCAGGGGGTGGGGACAGATACGCAGTATTTT. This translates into CASSSQGVGTDTQYF.

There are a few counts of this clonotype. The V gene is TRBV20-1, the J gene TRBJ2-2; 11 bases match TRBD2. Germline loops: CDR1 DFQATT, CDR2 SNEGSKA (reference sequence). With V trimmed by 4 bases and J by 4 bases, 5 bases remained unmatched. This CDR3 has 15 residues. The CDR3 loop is CSATPGTSGTGELFF. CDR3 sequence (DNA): TGCAGTGCTACGCCCGGGACTAGCGGCACCGGGGAGCTGTTTTTT.

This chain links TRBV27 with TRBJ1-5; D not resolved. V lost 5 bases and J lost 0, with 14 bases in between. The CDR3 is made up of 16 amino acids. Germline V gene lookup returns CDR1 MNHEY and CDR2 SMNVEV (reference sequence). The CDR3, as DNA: TGTGCCAGCAGTCCTAAAGACGGATATAGCAATCAGCCCCAGCATTTT. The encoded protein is CASSPKDGYSNQPQHF.

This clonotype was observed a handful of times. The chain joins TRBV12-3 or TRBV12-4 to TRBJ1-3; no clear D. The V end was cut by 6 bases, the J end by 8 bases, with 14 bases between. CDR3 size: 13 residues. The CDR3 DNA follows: TGTGCCAGCAGCCTGCCGGCGGGGTACACCATATATTTT. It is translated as CASSLPAGYTIYF.

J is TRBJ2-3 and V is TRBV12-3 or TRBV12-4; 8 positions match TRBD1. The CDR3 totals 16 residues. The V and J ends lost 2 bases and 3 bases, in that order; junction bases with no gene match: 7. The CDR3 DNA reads TGTGCCAGCAGTTTATGGACCGGGACAGGTACAGATACGCAGTATTTT. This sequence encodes CASSLWTGTGTDTQYF.

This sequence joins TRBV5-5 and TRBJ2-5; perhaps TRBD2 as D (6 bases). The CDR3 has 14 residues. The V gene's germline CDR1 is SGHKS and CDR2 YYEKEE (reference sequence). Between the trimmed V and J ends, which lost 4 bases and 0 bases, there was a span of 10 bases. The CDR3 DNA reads TGTGCCAGCAGCGCCGGGGGTCACCAAGAGACCCAGTACTTC. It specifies CASSAGGHQETQYF. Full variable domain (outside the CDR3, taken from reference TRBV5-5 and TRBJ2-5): DAGVTQSPTHLIKTRGQQVTLRCSPISGHKSVSWYQQVLGQGPQFIFQYYEKEERGRGNFPDRFSARQFPNYSSELNVNALLLGDSALYLCASSAGGHQETQYFGPGTRLLVL.

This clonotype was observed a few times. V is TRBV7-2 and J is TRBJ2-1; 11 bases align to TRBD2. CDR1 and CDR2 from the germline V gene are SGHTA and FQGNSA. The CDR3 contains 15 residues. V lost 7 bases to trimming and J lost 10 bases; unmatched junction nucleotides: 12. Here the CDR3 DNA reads TGTGCCAGCACCTTGACTAGCGGGGCCCTAGTGGAGCAGTTCTTC. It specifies CASTLTSGALVEQFF.

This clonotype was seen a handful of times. The CDR3 coding sequence is TGCAGTGTTCAACTCCTCCCCCTAGCGGGAGAGACCTACGAGCAGTACTTC. This sequence encodes CSVQLLPLAGETYEQYF. The J gene is TRBJ2-7, the V gene TRBV20-1; 10 nucleotides align to TRBD2. Looked up from germline, CDR1 is DFQATT and CDR2 is SNEGSKA (reference sequence). The CDR3 spans 17 residues. J gave up 2 bases and V 7 bases, and 17 bases lay outside the gene matches.